Here is one T cell receptor (beta chain) with its context. Hyperthyroidism patients, all newly diagnosed, had under 2 months' duration and ages of 18 to 65. Symptoms, serum thyroxine and TRAb, thyroid ultrasound, and orbital computed tomography formed the diagnostic basis. Germline CDR1 reads SEHNR; CDR2 reads FQNEAQ (reference sequence). This CDR3 region has 18 residues. The trim removed 4 bases at V and 5 bases at J, leaving 18 bases unmatched. The sample belongs to a study of Graves' ophthalmopathy and Graves' hyperthyroidism. Amplified material comprised TCR beta CDR3 regions derived from RNA transcripts. HTBI-primed first-round RT-PCR preceded second-round multiplex PCR. TCRdb analysed the multiplex PCR reads with MiXCR anew, one entry per CDR3 protein. The table includes over a million distinct CDR3 sequences, 35% to 40% detected once.

The clonotype was recovered from an adult man with Graves' hyperthyroidism. This chain uses TRBV7-9 with TRBJ2-5; 8 positions match TRBD2. Source material: peripheral blood or thyroid tissue (not recorded which). Here the CDR3 reads CASSSPGGAAGELETQYF. CDR3 DNA: TGTGCCAGCAGCTCCCCCGGGGGGGCTGCGGGGGAGCTGGAGACCCAGTACTTC.